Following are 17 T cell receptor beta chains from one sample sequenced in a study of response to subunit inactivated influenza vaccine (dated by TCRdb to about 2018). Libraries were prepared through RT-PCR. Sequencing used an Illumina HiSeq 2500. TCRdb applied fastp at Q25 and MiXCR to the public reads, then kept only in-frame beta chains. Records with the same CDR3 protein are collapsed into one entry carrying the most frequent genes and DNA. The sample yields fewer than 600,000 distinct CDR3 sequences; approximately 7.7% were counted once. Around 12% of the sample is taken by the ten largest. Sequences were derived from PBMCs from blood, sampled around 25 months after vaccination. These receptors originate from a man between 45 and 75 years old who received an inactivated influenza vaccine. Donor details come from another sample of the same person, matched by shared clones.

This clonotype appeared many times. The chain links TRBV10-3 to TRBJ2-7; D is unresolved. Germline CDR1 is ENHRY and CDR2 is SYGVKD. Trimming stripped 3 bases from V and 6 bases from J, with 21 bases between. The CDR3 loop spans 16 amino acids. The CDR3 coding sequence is TGTGCCATCAGTGACCCGACCAGTCAAGTCCCTTCCGAGCAGTACTTC. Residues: CAISDPTSQVPSEQYF.

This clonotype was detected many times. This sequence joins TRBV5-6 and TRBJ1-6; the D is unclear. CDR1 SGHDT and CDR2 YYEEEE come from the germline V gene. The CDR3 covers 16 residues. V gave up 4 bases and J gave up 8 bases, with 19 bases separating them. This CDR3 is CASSPRAAVLDSPLHF. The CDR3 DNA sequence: TGTGCCAGCAGCCCCCGGGCCGCGGTTTTGGATTCACCCCTCCACTTT.

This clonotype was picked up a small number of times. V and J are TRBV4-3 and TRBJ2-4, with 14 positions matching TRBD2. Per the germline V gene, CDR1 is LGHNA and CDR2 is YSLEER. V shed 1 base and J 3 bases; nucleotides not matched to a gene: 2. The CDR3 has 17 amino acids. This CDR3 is CASSQGLAGGSKNIQYF. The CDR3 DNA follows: TGCGCCAGCAGCCAAGGACTAGCGGGGGGGAGCAAAAACATTCAGTACTTC.

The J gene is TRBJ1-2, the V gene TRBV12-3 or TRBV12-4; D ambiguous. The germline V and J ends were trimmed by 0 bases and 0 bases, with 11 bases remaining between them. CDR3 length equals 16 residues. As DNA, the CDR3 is TGTGCCAGCAGTTTAGCGCGAGGCAGCGCTAACTATGGCTACACCTTC. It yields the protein CASSLARGSANYGYTF.

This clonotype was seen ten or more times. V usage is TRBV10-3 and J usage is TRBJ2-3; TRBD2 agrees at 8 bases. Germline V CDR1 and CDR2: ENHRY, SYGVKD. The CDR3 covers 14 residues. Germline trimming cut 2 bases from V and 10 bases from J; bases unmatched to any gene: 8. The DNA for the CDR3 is TGTGCCATCAGTGAGCCTCGGGCGGGGGGATCGCAGTATTTT. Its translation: CAISEPRAGGSQYF.

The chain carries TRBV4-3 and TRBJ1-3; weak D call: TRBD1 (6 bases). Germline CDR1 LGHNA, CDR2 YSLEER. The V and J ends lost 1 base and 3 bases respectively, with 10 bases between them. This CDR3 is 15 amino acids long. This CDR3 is CASSQGGGFGNTIYF. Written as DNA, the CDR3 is TGCGCCAGCAGCCAAGGAGGGGGGTTTGGAAACACCATATATTTT.

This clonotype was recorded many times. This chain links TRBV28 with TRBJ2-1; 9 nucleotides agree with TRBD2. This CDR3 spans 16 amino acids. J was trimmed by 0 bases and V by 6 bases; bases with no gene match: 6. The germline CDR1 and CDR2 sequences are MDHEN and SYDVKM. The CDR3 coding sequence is TGTGCCAGCAGGGGTAGCGGGAGTGGCTCCTACAATGAGCAGTTCTTC. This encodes CASRGSGSGSYNEQFF. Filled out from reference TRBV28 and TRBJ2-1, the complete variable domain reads DVKVTQSSRYLVKRTGEKVFLECVQDMDHENMFWYRQDPGLGLRLIYFSYDVKMKEKGDIPEGYSVSREKKERFSLILESASTNQTSMYLCASRGSGSGSYNEQFFGPGTRLTVL.

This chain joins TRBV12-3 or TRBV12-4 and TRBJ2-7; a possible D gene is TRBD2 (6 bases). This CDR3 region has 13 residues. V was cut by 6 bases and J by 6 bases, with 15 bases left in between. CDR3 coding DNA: TGTGCCAGCAGGCCCCCGGGAGTATCCGAGCAGTACTTC. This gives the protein CASRPPGVSEQYF.

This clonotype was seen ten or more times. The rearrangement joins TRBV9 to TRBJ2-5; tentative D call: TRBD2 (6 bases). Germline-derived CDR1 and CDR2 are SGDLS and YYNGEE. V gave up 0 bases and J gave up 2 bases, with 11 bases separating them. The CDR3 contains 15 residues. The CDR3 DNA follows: TGTGCCAGCAGCGTAGGTCTTAGCGGTCAAGAGACCCAGTACTTC. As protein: CASSVGLSGQETQYF.

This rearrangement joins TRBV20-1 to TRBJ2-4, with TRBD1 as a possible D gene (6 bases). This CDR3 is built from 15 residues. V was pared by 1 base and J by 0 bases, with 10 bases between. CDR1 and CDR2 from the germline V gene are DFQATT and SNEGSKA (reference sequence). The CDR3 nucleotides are TGCAGTGCTAGAGCGAGGGGGATAGCCAAAAACATTCAGTACTTC. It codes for CSARARGIAKNIQYF.

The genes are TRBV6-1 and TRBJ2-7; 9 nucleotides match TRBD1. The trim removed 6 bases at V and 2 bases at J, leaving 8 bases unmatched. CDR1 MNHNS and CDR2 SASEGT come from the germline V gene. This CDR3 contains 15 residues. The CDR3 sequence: CASSGLGQGTYEQYF. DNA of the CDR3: TGTGCCAGCAGCGGACTCGGACAGGGGACCTACGAGCAGTACTTC.

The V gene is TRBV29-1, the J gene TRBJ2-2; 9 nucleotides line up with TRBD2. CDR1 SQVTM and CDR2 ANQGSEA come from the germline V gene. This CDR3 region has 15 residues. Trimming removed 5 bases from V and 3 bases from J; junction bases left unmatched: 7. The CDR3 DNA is TGCAGCGTTCAAAGGGTAGCGGGAGACACCGGGGAGCTGTTTTTT. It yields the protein CSVQRVAGDTGELFF.

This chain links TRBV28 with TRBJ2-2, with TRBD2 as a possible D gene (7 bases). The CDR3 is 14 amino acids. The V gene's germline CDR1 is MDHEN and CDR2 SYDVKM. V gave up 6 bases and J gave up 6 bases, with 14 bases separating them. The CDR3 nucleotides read TGTGCCAGCAGCCTGGCGGGGGCGTCCGGGGAGCTGTTTTTT. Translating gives CASSLAGASGELFF. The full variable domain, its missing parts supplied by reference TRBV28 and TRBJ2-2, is DVKVTQSSRYLVKRTGEKVFLECVQDMDHENMFWYRQDPGLGLRLIYFSYDVKMKEKGDIPEGYSVSREKKERFSLILESASTNQTSMYLCASSLAGASGELFFGEGSRLTVL.

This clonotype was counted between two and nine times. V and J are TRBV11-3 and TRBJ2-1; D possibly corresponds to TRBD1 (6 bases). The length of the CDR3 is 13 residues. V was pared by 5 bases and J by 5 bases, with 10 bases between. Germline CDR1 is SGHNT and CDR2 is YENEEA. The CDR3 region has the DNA TGTGCCAGCAGCAACCGGGACAACAATGAGCAGTTCTTC. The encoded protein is CASSNRDNNEQFF.

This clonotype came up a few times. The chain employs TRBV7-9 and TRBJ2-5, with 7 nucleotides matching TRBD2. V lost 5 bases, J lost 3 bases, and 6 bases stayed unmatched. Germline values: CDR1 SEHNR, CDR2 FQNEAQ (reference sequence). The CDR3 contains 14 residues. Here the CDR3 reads CASSLRDYEETQYF. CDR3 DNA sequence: TGTGCCAGCAGCCTCCGGGACTACGAAGAGACCCAGTACTTC.

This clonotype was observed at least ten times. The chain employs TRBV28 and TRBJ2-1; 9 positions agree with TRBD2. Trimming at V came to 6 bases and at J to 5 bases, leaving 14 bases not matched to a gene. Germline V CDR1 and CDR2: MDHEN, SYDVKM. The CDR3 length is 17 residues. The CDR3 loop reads CASSLRPTSGPHNEQFF. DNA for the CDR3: TGTGCCAGCAGCTTGAGACCAACTAGCGGGCCACACAATGAGCAGTTCTTC.

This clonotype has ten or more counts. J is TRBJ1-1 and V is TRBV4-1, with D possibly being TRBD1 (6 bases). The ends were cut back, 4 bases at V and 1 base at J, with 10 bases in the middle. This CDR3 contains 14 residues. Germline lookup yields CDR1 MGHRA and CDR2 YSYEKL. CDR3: CASSLYRENTEAFF. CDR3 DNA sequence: TGCGCCAGCAGCCTATACAGGGAGAACACTGAAGCTTTCTTT.